Presented here are 3 T cell receptor beta chains from one specimen sequenced in a study of blood T cell repertoires in COVID-19. This table comes from immunoSEQ multiplex PCR, and its TCRdb copy is limited to in-frame clones, with some not included. Of 450,000 or so clones listed, around 90% are singletons. Sequencing used peripheral blood. The origin of the receptors is a man younger than 35 with COVID-19, enrolled during active disease.

In its sample, this clone was seen once. The chain combines TRBV30 with TRBJ1-1, with TRBD1 matching 7 bases. Germline assignment: CDR1 GTSNPN and CDR2 SVGIG (reference sequence). The CDR3 has 17 amino acids. With 1 base clipped from V and 0 bases from J, the junction kept 11 bases outside the gene matches. The CDR3 region has the DNA TGTGCCTGGAGTGGAAGGGGGCGAGGAGAGATGAACACTGAAGCTTTCTTT. Translation gives CAWSGRGRGEMNTEAFF.

The V call is TRBV7-3, the J call TRBJ2-6; 7 bases match TRBD1. The germline V gene encodes CDR1 SGHTA and CDR2 FQGTGA. The CDR3 extends over 15 amino acids. After removal of 5 bases from V and 2 bases from J, the junction contained 3 bases not matched to a gene. This chain's CDR3 is CASSRQGAGANVLTF. CDR3 nucleotides: TGTGCCAGCAGCCGTCAGGGGGCTGGGGCCAACGTCCTGACTTTC.

This sequence joins TRBV6-4 and TRBJ2-1; D remains unclear. The ends were cut back, 4 bases at V and 8 bases at J, with 12 bases in the middle. From germline, CDR1 is MRHNA and CDR2 SNTAGT. This CDR3 comprises 13 residues. The CDR3 region is CASSAVPSYEQFF. In DNA form, the CDR3 reads TGTGCCAGCAGTGCCGTTCCCAGTTATGAGCAGTTCTTC.